The clone carrying this TCR beta chain appeared once. Its antigen is not known. The data are from a study of shared clonotypes between healthy human individuals. Study overall: Three plates each covered CD4 naive and memory; CD8 naive two, CD8 memory one.

The assay ran at deep level. The data were produced by immunoSEQ multiplex PCR, yet TCRdb's version contains in-frame clones alone and is incomplete. This repertoire shows approximately 640,000 clones, 72% found once; its top ten account for about 2%. This CDR3 spans 14 amino acids. J was trimmed by 3 bases and V by 5 bases; bases with no gene match: 3. Germline assignment: CDR1 KGHSH and CDR2 LQKENI. Study-level findings and limits: Naive subsets, compared against memory subsets, generally had larger estimated richness values. The four-donor shared clonotypes exceeded non-shared clonotypes in generation probability, with non-shared ones scoring lower.

Material for sequencing was memory CD4+ T cells sorted from blood. Stated subset: CD45RA-negative fraction. The receptor was isolated from a woman in her twenties or thirties in good health. This rearrangement joins TRBV18 to TRBJ2-7; 11 nucleotides match TRBD1. Here the CDR3 DNA reads TGTGCCAGCTCAACGGGACAGGGGGTCTACGAGCAGTACTTC. The encoded protein is CASSTGQGVYEQYF.